This T cell receptor (beta chain) was profiled in a study of CD8 T cells in Susac syndrome. TCR beta sequences were obtained from blood CD8+ and CD4+ T cells. TEMRA cells were enriched by FACS, while CD8+ and CD4+ T cells were obtained through a negative isolation that was performed magnetically. An input of 0.5 to 1 ug of RNA was subjected to reverse transcription using random hexamers. Amplification of TCR beta CDR3 used immunoSEQ multiplex PCR across 54 Vbeta and 13 Jbeta. TCRdb itself ran the immunoSEQ multiplex PCR reads through MiXCR, one entry per CDR3 protein. The sample contains approximately 120,000 distinct CDR3 sequences, 90% to 95% of which appear only once. The CDR3 is made up of 15 amino acids. The V segment lost 1 base and the J segment 3 bases; nucleotides outside the gene matches: 1. CDR1 is LNHNV, CDR2 YYDKDF, per germline (reference sequence).

The chain employs TRBV15 and TRBJ2-2; 8 bases are shared with TRBD2. The specimen was CD8+ T cells from PBMCs. This clonotype was sampled from a human donor with multiple sclerosis. CDR3 sequence: CATSRVRGDTGELFF. CDR3 nucleotides: TGTGCCACCAGCAGAGTGCGGGGGGACACCGGGGAGCTGTTTTTT.